This T cell receptor (beta chain) came from a study of T cell responses to AZD1222 COVID-19 vaccine. The protocol was immunoSEQ multiplex PCR, while the TCRdb copy is restricted to in-frame clones and leaves out a portion. Among about 84,000 clones listed, approximately 90% were seen once. V lost 6 bases to trimming and J lost 5 bases; unmatched junction nucleotides: 15. This CDR3 contains 16 residues. Germline V gene sequence: CDR1 WNHNN, CDR2 SYGVQD (reference sequence). The specimen comprised peripheral blood, sampled on day 0 of AZD1222 vaccination. The TCR originated in an adult in good health. The genes are TRBV10-1 and TRBJ2-5; 7 bases agree with TRBD2. The CDR3 sequence is CASSPAPTTSSETQYF. CDR3 sequence (DNA): TGCGCCAGCAGCCCCGCTCCTACGACTAGCAGCGAGACCCAGTACTTC.